Below are 18 T cell receptor beta chains sequenced from a single sample in a study of CD8+CD57+ T cells in acquired aplastic anemia. CD8+CD57+ cell expansion, shown by flow cytometry, had occurred in the patients selected for sequencing. TCR beta VDJ and CDR3 profiling used genomic DNA as template. TCRdb recomputed calls from the reads with MiXCR, one row per CDR3 protein. The repertoire consists of approximately 57,000 distinct CDR3 sequences, with approximately 52% occurring once and the leading ten covering about 15%. What was sequenced was sorted CD4+, CD8+, or CD8+CD57+ T cells (not recorded which) from PBMCs. The receptors were gathered from a human donor with aplastic anemia.

This clonotype was seen many times. This chain uses TRBV24-1 with TRBJ2-3; 11 bases fit TRBD1. CDR3 length: 19 amino acids. With V trimmed by 1 base and J by 0 bases, 8 bases remained unmatched. Germline CDR1 and CDR2: KGHDR and SFDVKD. The CDR3 protein is CATSDFLPGQGASTDTQYF. Here the CDR3 DNA reads TGTGCCACCAGTGATTTTCTACCTGGACAGGGGGCTAGCACAGATACGCAGTATTTT.

This chain uses TRBV19 with TRBJ1-1; D possibly corresponds to TRBD1 (6 bases). Germline-derived CDR1 and CDR2 are LNHDA and SQIVND (reference sequence). CDR3 length: 12 residues. The CDR3 protein is CASSGARTEAFF. In DNA form, the CDR3 reads TGTGCTTCTTCGGGGGCGCGGACTGAAGCTTTCTTT.

This clonotype was counted many times. V usage is TRBV5-4 and J usage is TRBJ2-1; the D gene is possibly TRBD1 (5 bases). There are 11 residues in the CDR3. Trimming left V 4 bases short and J 7 bases short, with 6 bases between. Germline V CDR1 and CDR2: SGHNT, YYREEE (reference sequence). The CDR3 here is CASSQGNEQFF. CDR3 in DNA: TGTGCCAGCAGCCAGGGAAATGAGCAGTTCTTC. Drawing the rest from reference TRBV5-4 and TRBJ2-1, the complete variable domain is ETGVTQSPTHLIKTRGQQVTLRCSSQSGHNTVSWYQQALGQGPQFIFQYYREEENGRGNFPPRFSGLQFPNYSSELNVNALELDDSALYLCASSQGNEQFFGPGTRLTVL.

The rearrangement joins TRBV7-2 to TRBJ1-1; D gene ambiguous. This CDR3 is 13 amino acids long. CDR1 is SGHTA and CDR2 is FQGNSA in the germline V gene. Trimming removed 6 bases at V and 3 bases at J, with 11 bases between. In DNA form, the CDR3 reads TGTGCCAGCAGTGCGGGAGTGGACACTGAAGCTTTCTTT. It encodes CASSAGVDTEAFF.

The gene calls are TRBV15 and TRBJ1-1; the D is unclear. There are 13 residues in the CDR3. In germline, CDR1 is LNHNV, CDR2 YYDKDF (reference sequence). Trimming left V 3 bases short and J 4 bases short, with 9 bases between. CDR3 residues: CATSSSGFTEAFF. CDR3 nucleotides: TGTGCCACCAGCAGCTCGGGGTTCACTGAAGCTTTCTTT.

The CDR3 region has the DNA TGTGCCAGCAGCTCCAACAAGGGTTACGAGCAGTACTTC. Amino acid sequence: CASSSNKGYEQYF. The V gene is TRBV7-9, the J gene TRBJ2-7; unclear D gene. The germline gives CDR1 SEHNR, CDR2 FQNEAQ (reference sequence). The CDR3 contains 13 residues. V lost 4 bases and J lost 4, with 11 bases in between.

This clonotype has a handful of counts. The rearrangement links TRBV19 to TRBJ2-1; 9 bases match TRBD1. J was trimmed by 6 bases and V by 5 bases; bases with no gene match: 5. The germline CDR1 and CDR2 sequences are LNHDA and SQIVND (reference sequence). The CDR3 is 14 residues long. DNA of the CDR3: TGTGCCAGTAGTCACCTGGGACAGGGCAATGAGCAGTTCTTC. Amino acids: CASSHLGQGNEQFF.

The rearrangement links TRBV7-2 to TRBJ2-1; D is possibly TRBD2 (6 bases). V was shortened by 1 base and J by 7 bases, with 8 bases between the two germline ends. CDR3 length: 13 residues. Germline V gene data show CDR1 as SGHTA and CDR2 as FQGNSA. The chain's CDR3 is CASSLVGGNEQFF. As DNA, the CDR3 is TGTGCCAGCAGCTTAGTCGGGGGAAATGAGCAGTTCTTC.

This rearrangement joins TRBV11-1 to TRBJ2-1, with 14 bases lining up with TRBD2. CDR1 SGHAT and CDR2 FQDESV come from the germline V gene (reference sequence). Losses at the gene ends were 6 bases for V and 9 bases for J; bases not matched to a gene: 7. The CDR3 runs 15 residues. The CDR3: CASRSGTSGRSEQFF. CDR3 DNA: TGTGCCAGCAGGTCCGGGACTAGCGGGAGAAGTGAGCAGTTCTTC.

Written as DNA, the CDR3 is TGTGCCAGCAGCCGGCACCTTCTTGAAAAACTGTTTTTT. This encodes CASSRHLLEKLFF. The chain recombines TRBV7-9 with TRBJ1-4; D gene unclear. In germline, CDR1 is SEHNR, CDR2 FQNEAQ (reference sequence). The CDR3 loop spans 13 amino acids. V lost 5 bases and J lost 7, with 11 bases in between.

This clonotype appeared a few times. The chain carries TRBV9 and TRBJ2-7; 7 bases are shared with TRBD2. CDR1 SGDLS and CDR2 YYNGEE come from the germline V gene. V dropped 0 bases and J dropped 2; count of bases not matched to a gene: 5. The CDR3 length is 15 residues. DNA of the CDR3: TGTGCCAGCAGCGTAGCTCCAGCGGGGACCTACGAGCAGTACTTC. Amino acids: CASSVAPAGTYEQYF.

The rearrangement joins TRBV12-5 to TRBJ2-7; 9 bases are shared with TRBD1. From germline, CDR1 is LGHNT and CDR2 FRNRAP. There are 14 residues in the CDR3. V dropped 9 bases and J dropped 4; count of bases not matched to a gene: 10. The CDR3 here is CARDLPGQGYEQYF. The CDR3 region has the DNA TGTGCTAGAGATTTGCCGGGACAGGGATACGAGCAGTACTTC.

The rearrangement joins TRBV20-1 to TRBJ1-2; a weak D match, TRBD1 (5 bases). Germline CDR1 DFQATT, CDR2 SNEGSKA (reference sequence). The CDR3 extends over 19 amino acids. Trimming cost V 8 bases and J 7 bases, with 38 bases left between them. The CDR3 coding sequence is TGCAGTCTGCTAGTATTAGGTTCCCTAACCGGGGGTACATTACGTGGCTACACCTTC. This codes for CSLLVLGSLTGGTLRGYTF.

About this clonotype itself: Relative to the germline gene, one junction end is altered; a read error may explain this. The gene calls are TRBV7-2 and TRBJ1-4; no firm D call. Germline CDR1 reads SGHTA; CDR2 reads FQGNSA. The CDR3 has 14 residues. CDR3 coding DNA: TGTGCCAGCAGCCTACAGAATACTAGTGAAAAACTGTTTTTT. It yields the protein CASSLQNTSEKLFF.

This clonotype has a count of ten or more. This chain uses TRBV7-8 with TRBJ2-5, with D unclear. V shed 5 bases and J shed 4 bases, with 11 bases lying between them. CDR3 length equals 13 residues. CDR1 is SGHVS, CDR2 FQNEAQ, per germline. The DNA for the CDR3 is TGTGCCAGCAGCCGGCCCCTATTAGAGACCCAGTACTTC. Translated: CASSRPLLETQYF.

The chain uses TRBV25-1 and TRBJ1-2, with a tentative D call TRBD1 (5 bases). The CDR3 has 15 residues. The germline gives CDR1 MGHDK, CDR2 SYGVNS. V was shortened by 1 base and J by 6 bases, with 15 bases between the two germline ends. The CDR3 sequence is CASSESSLAGHGYTF. CDR3 DNA sequence: TGTGCCAGCAGTGAATCCTCTTTAGCAGGGCATGGCTACACCTTC.

With respect to this clonotype: At one of its ends the junction is not consistent with the germline gene, which may arise from a read error. This chain connects TRBV10-1 to TRBJ1-6, with D perhaps TRBD1 (5 bases). Germline V gene data show CDR1 as WNHNN and CDR2 as SYGVQD (reference sequence). CDR3 length: 14 residues. This CDR3 reads CASSSLGPNSPLHF. CDR3 bases: TGTGCCAGCAGCAGCCTGGGGCCTAATTCACCCCTCCACTTT.

This sequence joins TRBV25-1 and TRBJ2-7; possible D gene TRBD1, 6 bases. Germline loops: CDR1 MGHDK, CDR2 SYGVNS. This CDR3 spans 15 amino acids. Between the trimmed V and J ends, which lost 6 bases and 4 bases, there was a span of 19 bases. Here the CDR3 DNA reads TGTGCCAGCAGCTTAGTCCCGGGACAAGATTACGAGCAGTACTTC. This gives the protein CASSLVPGQDYEQYF.